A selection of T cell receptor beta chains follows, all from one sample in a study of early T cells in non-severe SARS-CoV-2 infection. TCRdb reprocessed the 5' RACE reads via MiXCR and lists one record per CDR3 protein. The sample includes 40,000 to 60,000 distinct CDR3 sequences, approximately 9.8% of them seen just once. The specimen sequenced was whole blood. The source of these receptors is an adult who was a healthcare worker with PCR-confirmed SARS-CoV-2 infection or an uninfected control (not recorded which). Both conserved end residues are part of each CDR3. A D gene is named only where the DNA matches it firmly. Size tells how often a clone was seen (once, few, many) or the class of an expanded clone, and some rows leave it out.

CASSSTGLATYNEQFF,TGTGCCAGCAGCTCCACTGGACTAGCGACTTACAATGAGCAGTTCTTC,TRBJ2-1,many,TRBV12-3/TRBV12-4,TRBD2
CASSLSGGRSPLHF,TGTGCCAGCAGCTTATCTGGGGGCCGCTCACCCCTCCACTTT,TRBJ1-6,-,TRBV7-3,-
CSVGLGDIQYF,TGCAGCGTTGGACTCGGGGACATTCAGTACTTC,TRBJ2-4,few,TRBV29-1,-
CASTTGGYEQYF,TGTGCCAGCACCACAGGGGGCTACGAGCAGTACTTC,TRBJ2-7,-,TRBV28,TRBD1
CAWRGTELSEAFF,TGTGCCTGGAGAGGAACGGAGTTGTCTGAAGCTTTCTTT,TRBJ1-1,many,TRBV30,-
CASSLAGPYGYTF,TGTGCCAGCAGCTTAGCGGGGCCGTATGGCTACACCTTC,TRBJ1-2,many,TRBV7-2,-
CASSRYNEQFF,TGTGCCAGCAGCCGATACAATGAGCAGTTCTTC,TRBJ2-1,many,TRBV27,-
CASSINTEAFF,TGTGCCAGCAGTATTAACACTGAAGCTTTCTTT,TRBJ1-1,many,TRBV25-1,-
CASSAHFQETQYF,TGTGCCAGCAGCGCCCACTTCCAAGAGACCCAGTACTTC,TRBJ2-5,-,TRBV7-6,-
CASGSGTSVNEQFF,TGTGCCAGCGGGAGCGGGACTAGCGTCAATGAGCAGTTCTTC,TRBJ2-1,-,TRBV2,TRBD2
CASRGEKLFF,TGTGCCAGCCGGGGGGAAAAACTGTTTTTT,TRBJ1-4,-,TRBV12-3/TRBV12-4,-
CASSHRPGTRIGRETEAFF,TGTGCCAGCAGCCATCGGCCCGGGACAAGAATTGGCAGAGAGACTGAAGCTTTCTTT,TRBJ1-1,many,TRBV7-2,-
CATAGAPLEQYF,TGTGCCACCGCCGGAGCTCCCCTCGAGCAGTACTTC,TRBJ2-7,many,TRBV11-2,-
CASSFGTGETDTQYF,TGTGCCAGCAGCTTTGGGACAGGGGAGACAGATACGCAGTATTTT,TRBJ2-3,many,TRBV7-9,TRBD1
CASSLRSNLRDTGELFF,TGTGCCAGCAGCTTAAGGTCCAATCTTCGGGACACCGGGGAGCTGTTTTTT,TRBJ2-2,many,TRBV7-2,-
CASSVGNTGELFF,TGTGCCAGCAGCGTGGGTAACACCGGGGAGCTGTTTTTT,TRBJ2-2,few,TRBV9,-
CSARDGADRGAFF,TGCAGTGCTAGAGATGGGGCGGACAGGGGGGCTTTCTTT,TRBJ1-1,many,TRBV20-1,TRBD1
CSVVPGLAVYNEQFF,TGCAGCGTTGTCCCGGGACTAGCGGTCTACAATGAGCAGTTCTTC,TRBJ2-1,few,TRBV29-1,TRBD2
CASWDRANTGELFF,TGCGCCAGCTGGGACAGGGCGAACACCGGGGAGCTGTTTTTT,TRBJ2-2,-,TRBV10-2,TRBD1
CSARETFTSGKEETQYF,TGCAGTGCTAGAGAAACTTTTACTAGCGGGAAGGAAGAGACCCAGTACTTC,TRBJ2-5,many,TRBV20-1,TRBD2
CASLLARTSTDTQYF,TGTGCCAGCCTTCTAGCGCGTACTAGCACAGATACGCAGTATTTT,TRBJ2-3,-,TRBV6-1,-
CASSTTLSGALGYGYTF,TGTGCCAGTAGTACAACCCTCTCCGGGGCGCTGGGCTATGGCTACACCTTC,TRBJ1-2,few,TRBV19,-
CSVASGGYDYGYTF,TGCAGCGTTGCCTCAGGGGGCTATGACTATGGCTACACCTTC,TRBJ1-2,few,TRBV29-1,TRBD1
CASSPSLGAFF,TGTGCCAGCAGTCCCTCCTTAGGGGCTTTCTTT,TRBJ1-1,few,TRBV7-2,-
CASSSGVDINSPLHF,TGTGCCAGCAGTAGTGGTGTAGACATCAATTCACCCCTCCACTTT,TRBJ1-6,-,TRBV6-6,-
CAWGQAALAETQYF,TGTGCCTGGGGACAGGCCGCCCTCGCGGAGACCCAGTACTTC,TRBJ2-5,many,TRBV30,TRBD1
CASSPGQGHGYTF,TGCGCCAGCAGCCCGGGGCAGGGCCATGGCTACACCTTC,TRBJ1-2,few,TRBV5-1,-
CASSFPQASGEQYF,TGTGCCAGCAGTTTTCCACAGGCGTCCGGGGAGCAGTACTTC,TRBJ2-7,few,TRBV12-3/TRBV12-4,-